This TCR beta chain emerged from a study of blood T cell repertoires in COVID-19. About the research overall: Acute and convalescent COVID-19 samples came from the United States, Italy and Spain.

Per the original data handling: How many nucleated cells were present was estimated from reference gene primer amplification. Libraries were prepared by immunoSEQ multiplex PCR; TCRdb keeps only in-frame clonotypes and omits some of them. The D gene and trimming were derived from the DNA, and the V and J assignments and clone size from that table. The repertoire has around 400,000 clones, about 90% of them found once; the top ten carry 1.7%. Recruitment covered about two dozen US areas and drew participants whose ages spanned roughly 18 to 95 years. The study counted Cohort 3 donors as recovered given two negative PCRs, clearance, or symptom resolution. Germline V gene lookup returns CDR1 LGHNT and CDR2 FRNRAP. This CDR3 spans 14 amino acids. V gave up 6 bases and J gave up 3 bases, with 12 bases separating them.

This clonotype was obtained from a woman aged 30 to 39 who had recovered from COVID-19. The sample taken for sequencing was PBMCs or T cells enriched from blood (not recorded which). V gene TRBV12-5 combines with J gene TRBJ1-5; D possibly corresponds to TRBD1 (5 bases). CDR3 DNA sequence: TGTGCTAGTGGCCTAGACAGTTTCAATCAGCCCCAGCATTTT. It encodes CASGLDSFNQPQHF.